The 14 T cell receptor beta chains given below trace back to one sample, sequenced in a study of cytomegalovirus exposure and HLA in healthy donors. The PCR ran on 60 Vbeta and 13 Jbeta primers. Repertoires were generated with immunoSEQ multiplex PCR, while TCRdb's copy carries only in-frame clones and drops some. The sample has some 150,000 clones; around four fifths are singletons. Sequencing was performed on PBMCs. The receptor source for this set is a woman aged 50 to 65 in good health and CMV-seronegative.

V usage is TRBV6-5 and J usage is TRBJ1-4; D might be TRBD1 (6 bases). Germline V gene sequence: CDR1 MNHEY, CDR2 SVGAGI. The germline V and J ends were trimmed by 6 bases and 8 bases, with 16 bases remaining between them. The CDR3 runs 14 residues. The CDR3 DNA follows: TGTGCCAGCAGACGACAGGCGGGCGGCGAAAAACTGTTTTTT. Translation gives CASRRQAGGEKLFF.

The genes are TRBV6-5 and TRBJ1-2, with 10 bases that match TRBD1. The CDR3 has 15 residues. Trimming at V came to 6 bases and at J to 4 bases, leaving 8 bases not matched to a gene. In germline, CDR1 is MNHEY, CDR2 SVGAGI. This CDR3 reads CASSQPGQGSYGYTF. The CDR3 nucleotides read TGTGCCAGCAGCCAACCGGGACAGGGGTCCTATGGCTACACCTTC.

CDR3 sequence: CASSLFGGRYEQYF. Here the CDR3 DNA reads TGTGCCAGCAGTTTGTTCGGGGGGAGGTACGAGCAGTACTTC. The chain couples TRBV28 to TRBJ2-7, with TRBD2 matching over 7 bases. The V gene end was trimmed by 3 bases and the J gene end by 4 bases; junction bases not matched to a gene: 6. Per the germline V gene, CDR1 is MDHEN and CDR2 is SYDVKM. The CDR3 has 14 amino acids. The full variable domain, in which reference TRBV28 and TRBJ2-7 provide the parts outside the CDR3, is DVKVTQSSRYLVKRTGEKVFLECVQDMDHENMFWYRQDPGLGLRLIYFSYDVKMKEKGDIPEGYSVSREKKERFSLILESASTNQTSMYLCASSLFGGRYEQYFGPGTRLTVT.

This clone was observed a single time. The V gene is TRBV7-2, the J gene TRBJ2-7, with 11 bases lining up with TRBD2. The CDR3 spans 15 residues. The germline gives CDR1 SGHTA, CDR2 FQGNSA. The V gene end was trimmed by 0 bases and the J gene end by 6 bases; junction bases not matched to a gene: 4. CDR3 loop: CASSLATSGRSEQYF. In nucleotides, the CDR3 is TGTGCCAGCAGCTTAGCCACTAGCGGGAGAAGCGAGCAGTACTTC.

The sample holds one count of this clone. In nucleotides, the CDR3 is TGTGCCAGCAGCGTAGCTACCATCGGGGATCCTACACATGAGCAGTTCTTC. Its translation: CASSVATIGDPTHEQFF. The rearrangement joins TRBV9 to TRBJ2-1; the D gene is possibly TRBD2 (5 bases). The V gene lost 0 bases and the J gene lost 8 bases, with 21 bases spanning the gap. Germline lookup yields CDR1 SGDLS and CDR2 YYNGEE. The CDR3 runs to 17 residues.

CDR3 in DNA: TGCAGTGCTAGCTCAGGGTCTGAAGCTTTCTTT. Its translation: CSASSGSEAFF. J is TRBJ1-1 and V is TRBV20-1; a possible D gene is TRBD1 (5 bases). Germline V gives CDR1 DFQATT, CDR2 SNEGSKA (reference sequence). CDR3 length: 11 amino acids. V gave up 3 bases and J gave up 6 bases, with 8 bases separating them.

V and J are TRBV6-1 and TRBJ2-1; 11 bases line up with TRBD2. The CDR3 consists of 15 residues. V dropped 10 bases and J dropped 5; count of bases not matched to a gene: 10. Germline CDR1 reads MNHNS; CDR2 reads SASEGT. The CDR3 loop is CATYGLAGQNNEQFF. The CDR3 region has the DNA TGTGCCACATACGGACTAGCGGGCCAAAACAATGAGCAGTTCTTC.

The V call is TRBV7-9, the J call TRBJ2-3, with 11 nucleotides matching TRBD2. Germline V gene lookup returns CDR1 SEHNR and CDR2 FQNEAQ (reference sequence). The junction had 11 bases not matched to a gene; V was cut back by 3 bases and J by 6 bases. This CDR3 is built from 17 residues. The DNA for the CDR3 is TGTGCCAGCAGCTTCGCCCTGACTAGCGGGAAGGTTGATACGCAGTATTTT. It codes for CASSFALTSGKVDTQYF.

This clone was recorded only once. The chain is built from TRBV13 and TRBJ2-5; possible D gene TRBD2, 5 bases. The CDR3 consists of 14 residues. The germline V and J ends were trimmed by 5 bases and 5 bases, with 15 bases remaining between them. The germline gives CDR1 PRHDT, CDR2 FYEKMQ (reference sequence). The CDR3 loop is CASSPRGVLETQYF. Written as DNA, the CDR3 is TGTGCCAGCAGCCCCCGGGGAGTCTTGGAGACCCAGTACTTC.

This clone was detected once. The gene calls are TRBV19 and TRBJ2-7; no firm D call. The germline V and J ends were trimmed by 5 bases and 0 bases, with 11 bases remaining between them. Germline loops: CDR1 LNHDA, CDR2 SQIVND (reference sequence). This CDR3 is built from 14 residues. The DNA for the CDR3 is TGTGCCAGTAGTTGGCAGGTTGGCTCCTACGAGCAGTACTTC. Encoded protein: CASSWQVGSYEQYF.

A word on this clone: Other DNA variants within this sample encode the same CDR3. CDR3 bases: TGTGCCAGCAGTTCTGCCTACGAGCAGTACTTC. This codes for CASSSAYEQYF. The V call is TRBV28, the J call TRBJ2-7; the D is unclear. Between the trimmed V and J ends, which lost 4 bases and 2 bases, there was a span of 3 bases. Germline CDR1 MDHEN, CDR2 SYDVKM. This CDR3 is 11 amino acids long.

A few counts support this clone. DNA of the CDR3: TGTGCCAGCAGTTTATTATTGGGGCAGGGAAGAGAAAAACTGTTTTTT. Its protein is CASSLLLGQGREKLFF. This chain connects TRBV28 to TRBJ1-4; TRBD1 might be the D (5 bases). Germline CDR1 is MDHEN and CDR2 is SYDVKM. Trimming pared 1 base from V and 8 bases from J, leaving 17 bases between. The CDR3 covers 16 residues.

This clone has more than one count but fewer than ten. The V and J genes are TRBV12-5 and TRBJ2-1; 13 bases map to TRBD2. Trimming took 2 bases from V and 4 from J; bases not matched to a gene: 8. Germline V gene lookup returns CDR1 LGHNT and CDR2 FRNRAP. This CDR3 contains 18 residues. For the CDR3, the DNA is TGTGCTAGTGGTTTGAGTAGTTTGGGACTAGCGGGGTACAATGAGCAGTTCTTC. Translating it yields CASGLSSLGLAGYNEQFF.

This clone came up a few times. The chain joins TRBV2 to TRBJ2-2, with D perhaps TRBD1 (6 bases). Germline CDR1 and CDR2: SNHLY and FYNNEI. CDR3 length: 13 residues. Trimming removed 5 bases from V and 3 bases from J, with 7 bases in between. CDR3 coding DNA: TGTGCCAGCAGTACAGGGCACACCGGGGAGCTGTTTTTT. Translated: CASSTGHTGELFF. Using reference TRBV2 and TRBJ2-2 for the parts outside the CDR3, the full variable domain is EPEVTQTPSHQVTQMGQEVILRCVPISNHLYFYWYRQILGQKVEFLVSFYNNEISEKSEIFDDQFSVERPDGSNFTLKIRSTKLEDSAMYFCASSTGHTGELFFGEGSRLTVL.